These T cell receptor beta chains were read from a single sample in a study of T cells after posttransplantation cyclophosphamide. Sequencing used immunoSEQ multiplex PCR; TCRdb keeps in-frame clones, though not all of them. The sample is made up of tens of thousands of clones, none counted only once. Sequenced: PBMCs. The source of these receptors is a woman in her twenties or thirties in good health and a related stem cell transplant donor. Each CDR3 is given with its conserved first and last residue. The order of the fields is V gene, D gene, clone size, J gene, CDR3 protein, CDR3 DNA. A D gene is named only where the DNA matches it firmly. Size values are once, few and many counts, or a class for expanded clones, and some rows have none.

TRBV6-6	NA	many	TRBJ1-2	CAIMGQAVSGYTF	TGTGCCATCATGGGGCAGGCTGTGAGTGGCTACACCTTC
TRBV6-2/TRBV6-3	TRBD1	many	TRBJ1-2	CASSRDRGNYGYTF	TGTGCCAGCAGTCGGGACAGGGGAAACTATGGCTACACCTTC
TRBV4-3	NA	many	TRBJ2-5	CASSQDTSRETQYF	TGCGCCAGCAGCCAAGATACTAGCCGAGAGACCCAGTACTTC
TRBV7-9	NA	many	TRBJ1-2	CASSLGDSYGYTF	TGTGCCAGCAGCTTGGGAGACAGTTATGGCTACACCTTC
TRBV6-5	TRBD1	many	TRBJ1-4	CASSYSNPGGLGKLFF	TGTGCCAGCAGTTACTCGAATCCAGGGGGTCTAGGGAAACTGTTTTTT
TRBV7-8	NA	NA	TRBJ2-7	CASSFLKGVWGSYEQYF	TGTGCCAGCAGCTTTTTAAAGGGGGTTTGGGGATCCTACGAGCAGTACTTC
TRBV6-2/TRBV6-3	NA	NA	TRBJ2-5	CASSYRGGGGLETQYF	TGTGCCAGCAGTTACCGCGGGGGCGGGGGATTGGAGACCCAGTACTTC
TRBV6-2/TRBV6-3	NA	many	TRBJ1-1	CASSLAFSTEAFF	TGTGCCAGCAGTTTGGCCTTTTCCACTGAAGCTTTCTTT
TRBV18	TRBD1	many	TRBJ1-2	CASSPAEGGLHYGYTF	TGTGCCAGCTCCCCGGCGGAAGGGGGCTTACACTATGGCTACACCTTC
TRBV28	NA	NA	TRBJ1-2	CATLTRGRKGPFGYTF	TGTGCCACCTTAACACGAGGCCGTAAAGGCCCTTTTGGCTACACCTTC
TRBV6-2/TRBV6-3	NA	many	TRBJ2-5	CASRETGRLETQYF	TGTGCCAGCAGGGAGACAGGGAGGCTAGAGACCCAGTACTTC
TRBV15	NA	many	TRBJ2-7	CATSRAEGEQYF	TGTGCCACCAGCAGAGCCGAGGGCGAGCAGTACTTC
TRBV13	NA	many	TRBJ1-1	CASSLGARASAAFF	TGTGCCAGCAGCTTAGGCGCGAGGGCGTCCGCAGCTTTCTTT
TRBV5-8	NA	many	TRBJ2-7	CASTRRGTYEQYF	TGTGCCAGCACTCGAAGGGGAACCTACGAGCAGTACTTC
TRBV18	TRBD1	many	TRBJ1-2	CASSLQGAEYGYTF	TGTGCCAGCTCACTACAGGGGGCGGAATATGGCTACACCTTC
TRBV19	TRBD1	many	TRBJ2-6	CASSTPGGAGANVLTF	TGTGCCAGTAGTACCCCAGGGGGCGCTGGGGCCAACGTCCTGACTTTC
TRBV12-3/TRBV12-4	NA	many	TRBJ1-1	CASSSGVPTEAFF	TGTGCCAGCAGCTCAGGGGTACCCACTGAAGCTTTCTTT
TRBV27	TRBD1	NA	TRBJ2-5	CASSWTGGQETQYF	TGTGCCAGCAGTTGGACAGGGGGCCAAGAGACCCAGTACTTC
TRBV19	TRBD1	many	TRBJ1-2	CASSRTTPGQGPFIYGYTF	TGTGCCAGTAGCCGAACGACCCCGGGACAGGGTCCCTTCATCTATGGCTACACCTTC
TRBV29-1	TRBD1	few	TRBJ2-3	CSGQTGQGVDTQYF	TGCAGCGGTCAAACGGGACAGGGTGTAGATACGCAGTATTTT